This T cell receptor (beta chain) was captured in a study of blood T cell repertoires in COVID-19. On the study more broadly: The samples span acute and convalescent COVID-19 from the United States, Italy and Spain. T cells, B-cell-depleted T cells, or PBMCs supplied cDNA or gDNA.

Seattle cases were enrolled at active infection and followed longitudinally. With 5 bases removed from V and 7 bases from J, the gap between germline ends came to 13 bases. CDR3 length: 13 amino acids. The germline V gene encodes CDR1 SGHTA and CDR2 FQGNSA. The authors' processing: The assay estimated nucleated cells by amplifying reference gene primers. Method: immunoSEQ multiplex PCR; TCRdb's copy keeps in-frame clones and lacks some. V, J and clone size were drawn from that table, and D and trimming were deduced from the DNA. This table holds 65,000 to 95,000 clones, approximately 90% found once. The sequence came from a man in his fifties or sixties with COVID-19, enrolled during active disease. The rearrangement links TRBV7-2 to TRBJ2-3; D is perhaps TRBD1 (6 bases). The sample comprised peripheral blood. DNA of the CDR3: TGTGCCAGCAGCCCGCAGGGGCGCCATACGCAGTATTTT. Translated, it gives CASSPQGRHTQYF.